The clone carrying this T cell receptor (beta chain) was counted a few times. The antigen is undetermined. Repertoires were sampled repeatedly during chemoradiotherapy. This sample is drawn from a study of chemoradiotherapy in HPV16-positive cancers. Across the whole study: Candidate HPV-specific clones and shared TCR motifs came from a couple of HPV16-positive patients. Study-wide findings and caveats: The functional HPV-specific definition rests on just a couple of HPV16-positive patients. During treatment, candidate HPV-specific clones and E7-related motifs expanded in tumor.

Assay: immunoSEQ multiplex PCR; the TCRdb copy retains only in-frame clones and omits some. The table includes 12,000 to 15,000 clones, about two thirds detected once. The V gene end was trimmed by 6 bases and the J gene end by 5 bases; junction bases not matched to a gene: 9. There are 14 residues in the CDR3. Germline CDR1 and CDR2: SNHLY and FYNNEI. The source is a human donor with HPV-associated anogenital cancer. This specimen was collected from a patient who underwent chemoradiotherapy. The genes are TRBV2 and TRBJ1-2; TRBD1 agrees at 7 bases. This CDR3 reads CASRHDREGYGYTF. CDR3 bases: TGTGCCAGCAGACACGACAGGGAAGGGTATGGCTACACCTTC.